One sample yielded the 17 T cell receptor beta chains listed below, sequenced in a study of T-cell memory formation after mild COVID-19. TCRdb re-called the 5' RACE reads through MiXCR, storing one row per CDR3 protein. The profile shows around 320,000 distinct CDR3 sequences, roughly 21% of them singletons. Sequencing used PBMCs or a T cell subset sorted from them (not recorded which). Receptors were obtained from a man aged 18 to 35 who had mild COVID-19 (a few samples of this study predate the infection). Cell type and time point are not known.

In DNA form, the CDR3 reads TGTGCCAGCAGCTTAGTTTGGCAGACGAACACTGAAGCTTTCTTT. This translates into CASSLVWQTNTEAFF. The chain employs TRBV7-2 and TRBJ1-1; D not certain. CDR1 and CDR2 from the germline V gene are SGHTA and FQGNSA. V was pared by 1 base and J by 1 base, with 10 bases between. This CDR3 comprises 15 residues.

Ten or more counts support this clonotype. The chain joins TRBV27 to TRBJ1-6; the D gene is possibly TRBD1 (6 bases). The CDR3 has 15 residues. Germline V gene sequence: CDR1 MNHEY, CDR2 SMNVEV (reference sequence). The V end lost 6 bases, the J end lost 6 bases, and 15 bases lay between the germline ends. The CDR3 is CASSRTQGINSPLHF. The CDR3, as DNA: TGTGCCAGCAGCCGTACACAGGGAATTAATTCACCCCTCCACTTT.

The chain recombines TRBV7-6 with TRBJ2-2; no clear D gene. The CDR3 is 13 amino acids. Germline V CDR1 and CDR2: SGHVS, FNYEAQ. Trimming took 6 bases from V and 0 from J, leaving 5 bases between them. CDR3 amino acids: CASRSTNTGELFF. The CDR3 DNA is TGTGCCAGCAGGTCAACGAACACCGGGGAGCTGTTTTTT.

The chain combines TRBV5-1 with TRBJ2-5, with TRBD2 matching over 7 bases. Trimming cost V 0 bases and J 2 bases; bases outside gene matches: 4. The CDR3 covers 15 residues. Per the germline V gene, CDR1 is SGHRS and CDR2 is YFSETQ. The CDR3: CASSLGDYTQETQYF. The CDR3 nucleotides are TGCGCCAGCAGCTTGGGGGACTACACACAAGAGACCCAGTACTTC.

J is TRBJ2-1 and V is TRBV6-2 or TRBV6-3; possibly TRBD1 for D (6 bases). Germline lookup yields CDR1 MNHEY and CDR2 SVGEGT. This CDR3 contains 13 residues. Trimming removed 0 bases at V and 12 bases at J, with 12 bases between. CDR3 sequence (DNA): TGTGCCAGCAGTTACTCCGGACAGTACTTGCAGTTCTTC. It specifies CASSYSGQYLQFF.

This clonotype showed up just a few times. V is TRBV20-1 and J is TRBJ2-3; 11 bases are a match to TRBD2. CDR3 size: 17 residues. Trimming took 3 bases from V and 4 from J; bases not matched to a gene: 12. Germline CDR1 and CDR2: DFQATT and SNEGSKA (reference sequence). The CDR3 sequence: CSASLLAGASAADTQYF. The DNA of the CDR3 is TGCAGTGCTAGCCTACTAGCGGGGGCATCAGCCGCAGATACGCAGTATTTT.

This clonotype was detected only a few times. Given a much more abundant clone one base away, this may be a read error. CDR3 region: CASSWNTGELFF. DNA of the CDR3: TGCGCCAGCAGCTGGAACACCGGGGAGCTGTTTTTT. V and J are TRBV5-1 and TRBJ2-2; D unresolved. V lost 3 bases and J 1 base, leaving 1 base between the germline ends. This CDR3 has 12 amino acids. CDR1 is SGHRS, CDR2 YFSETQ, per germline.

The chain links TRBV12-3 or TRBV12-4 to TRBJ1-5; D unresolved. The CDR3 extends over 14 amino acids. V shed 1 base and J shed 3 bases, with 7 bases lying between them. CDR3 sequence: CASSLDSFNQPQHF. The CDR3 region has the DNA TGTGCCAGCAGTTTAGACAGTTTCAATCAGCCCCAGCATTTT.

The CDR3 DNA reads as TGCAGTGCTACCCTTTTGAGGGGGAGTTCGTACGAGCAGTACTTC. It encodes CSATLLRGSSYEQYF. The V gene is TRBV20-1, the J gene TRBJ2-7, with D possibly being TRBD1 (6 bases). With 4 bases removed from V and 4 bases from J, the gap between germline ends came to 20 bases. The length of the CDR3 is 15 residues. Germline CDR1 is DFQATT and CDR2 is SNEGSKA (reference sequence).

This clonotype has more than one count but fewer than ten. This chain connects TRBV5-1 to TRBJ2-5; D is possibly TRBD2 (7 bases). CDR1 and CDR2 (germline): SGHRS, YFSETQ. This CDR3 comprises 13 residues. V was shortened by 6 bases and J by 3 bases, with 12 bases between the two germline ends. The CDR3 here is CASKEGGEETQYF. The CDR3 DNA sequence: TGCGCCAGCAAGGAGGGGGGGGAAGAGACCCAGTACTTC.

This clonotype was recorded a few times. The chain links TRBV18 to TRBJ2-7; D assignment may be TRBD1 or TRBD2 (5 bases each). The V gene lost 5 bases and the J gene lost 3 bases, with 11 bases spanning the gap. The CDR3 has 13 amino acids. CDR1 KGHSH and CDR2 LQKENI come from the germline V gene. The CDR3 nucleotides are TGTGCCAGCTCAGCCGGGACGGACTACGAGCAGTACGTC. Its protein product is CASSAGTDYEQYV.

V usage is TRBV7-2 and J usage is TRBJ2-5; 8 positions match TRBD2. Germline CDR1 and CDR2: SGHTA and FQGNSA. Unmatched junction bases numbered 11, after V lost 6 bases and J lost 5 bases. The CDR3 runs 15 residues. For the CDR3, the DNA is TGTGCCAGCAGTTACACCGGGGGGGCCGGTGAGACCCAGTACTTC. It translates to CASSYTGGAGETQYF.

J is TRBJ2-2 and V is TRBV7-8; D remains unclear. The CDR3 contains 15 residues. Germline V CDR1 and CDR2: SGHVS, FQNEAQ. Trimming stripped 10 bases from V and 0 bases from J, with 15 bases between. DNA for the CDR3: TGTGCCATCGGACCTAGGGCGGCGAACACCGGGGAGCTGTTTTTT. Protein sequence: CAIGPRAANTGELFF.

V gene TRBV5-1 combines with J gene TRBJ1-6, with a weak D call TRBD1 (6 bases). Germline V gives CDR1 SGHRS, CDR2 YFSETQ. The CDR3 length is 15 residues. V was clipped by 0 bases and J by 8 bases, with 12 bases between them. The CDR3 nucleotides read TGCGCCAGCAGCTTGGTGGGCAGGGGCGATTCACCCCTCCACTTT. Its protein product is CASSLVGRGDSPLHF.

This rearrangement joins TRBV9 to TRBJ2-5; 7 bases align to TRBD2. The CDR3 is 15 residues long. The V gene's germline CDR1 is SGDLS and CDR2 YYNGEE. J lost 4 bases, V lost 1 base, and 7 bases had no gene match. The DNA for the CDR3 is TGTGCCAGCAGCGTACGCGGGGGTGCTGGAGAGACCCAGTACTTC. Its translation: CASSVRGGAGETQYF.

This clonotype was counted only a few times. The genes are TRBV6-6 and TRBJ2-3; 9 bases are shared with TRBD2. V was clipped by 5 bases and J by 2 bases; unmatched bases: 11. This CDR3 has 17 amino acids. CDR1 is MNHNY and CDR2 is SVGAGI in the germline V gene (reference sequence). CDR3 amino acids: CASSPGVSGGFTDTQYF. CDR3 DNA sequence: TGTGCCAGCAGTCCGGGTGTTAGCGGGGGTTTCACAGATACGCAGTATTTT.

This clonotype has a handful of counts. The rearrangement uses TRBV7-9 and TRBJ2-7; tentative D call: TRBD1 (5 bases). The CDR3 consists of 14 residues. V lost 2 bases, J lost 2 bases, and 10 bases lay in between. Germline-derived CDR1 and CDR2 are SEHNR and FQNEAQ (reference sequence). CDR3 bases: TGTGCCAGCAGCTTAACAGGACAACCCTACGAGCAGTACTTC. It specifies CASSLTGQPYEQYF.